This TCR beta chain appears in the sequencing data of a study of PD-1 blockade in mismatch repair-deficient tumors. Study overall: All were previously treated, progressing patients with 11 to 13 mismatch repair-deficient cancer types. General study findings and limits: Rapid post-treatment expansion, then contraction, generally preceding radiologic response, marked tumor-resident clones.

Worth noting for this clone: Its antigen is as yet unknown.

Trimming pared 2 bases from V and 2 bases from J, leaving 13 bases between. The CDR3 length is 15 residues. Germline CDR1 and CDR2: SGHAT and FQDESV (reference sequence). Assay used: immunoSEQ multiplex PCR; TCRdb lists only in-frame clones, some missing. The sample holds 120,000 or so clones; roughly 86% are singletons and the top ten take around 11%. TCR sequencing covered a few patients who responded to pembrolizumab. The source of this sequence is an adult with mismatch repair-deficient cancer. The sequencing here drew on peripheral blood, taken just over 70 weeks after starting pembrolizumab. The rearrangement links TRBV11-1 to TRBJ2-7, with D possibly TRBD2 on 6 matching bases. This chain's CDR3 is CASSLYSGDPYEQYF. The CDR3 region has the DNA TGTGCCAGCAGCTTATATTCGGGAGACCCCTACGAGCAGTACTTC.